A single sample gave rise to the 31 T cell receptor beta chains below, sequenced in a study of blood T cell repertoires in COVID-19. The protocol was immunoSEQ multiplex PCR, while the TCRdb copy is restricted to in-frame clones and leaves out a portion. This sample has 70,000 to 95,000 clones; 82% occur once, and the top ten carry around a fifth. The sequencing sample was made of peripheral blood. The receptors were sampled from a human donor in a cohort sampled during active COVID-19.

This clone was picked up one time. V usage is TRBV12-3 or TRBV12-4 and J usage is TRBJ2-5; a possible D gene is TRBD2 (7 bases). V lost 3 bases and J lost 7, with 12 bases in between. The CDR3 runs 13 residues. Written as DNA, the CDR3 is TGTGCCAGCAGTTTGGGGGGGCCTGGGACCCAGTACTTC. Translating gives CASSLGGPGTQYF.

J is TRBJ2-5 and V is TRBV7-9; possible D gene TRBD1, 6 bases. Trimming stripped 5 bases from V and 5 bases from J, with 12 bases between. Germline V CDR1 and CDR2: SEHNR, FQNEAQ (reference sequence). This CDR3 spans 13 amino acids. The CDR3 is CASSAYREETQYF. CDR3 DNA: TGTGCCAGCAGCGCCTACAGGGAGGAGACCCAGTACTTC.

The chain is built from TRBV11-3 and TRBJ2-7, with D maybe TRBD2 (5 bases). V shed 4 bases and J shed 6 bases, with 13 bases lying between them. There are 13 residues in the CDR3. Germline V CDR1 and CDR2: SGHNT, YENEEA. CDR3 bases: TGTGCCAGCAGCTCGGAGAACGGGGTCGAGCAGTACTTC. It specifies CASSSENGVEQYF.

This chain links TRBV4-1 with TRBJ2-3; 7 bases agree with TRBD1. CDR3 length equals 17 residues. Germline CDR1 and CDR2: MGHRA and YSYEKL. V gave up 3 bases and J gave up 1 base; unmatched junction bases: 10. The CDR3 loop reads CASSQHTGASGTDTQYF. CDR3 in DNA: TGCGCCAGCAGCCAGCATACAGGGGCGAGTGGCACAGATACGCAGTATTTT.

The rearrangement links TRBV9 to TRBJ1-1; tentatively, D is TRBD1 (5 bases). Deletions cut 1 base from V and 6 bases from J, with 10 bases between. The V gene's germline CDR1 is SGDLS and CDR2 YYNGEE. CDR3 size: 13 residues. The CDR3 DNA sequence: TGTGCCAGCAGCGTATCTATCAGGGCTGAAGCTTTCTTT. This sequence encodes CASSVSIRAEAFF.

V is TRBV28 and J is TRBJ2-7; 7 bases are a match to TRBD1. Unmatched junction bases numbered 6, after V lost 6 bases and J lost 1 base. This CDR3 region has 14 residues. From germline, CDR1 is MDHEN and CDR2 SYDVKM. The CDR3 is CASSFTQGSYEQYF. As DNA, the CDR3 is TGTGCCAGCAGCTTCACACAGGGGTCCTACGAGCAGTACTTC. Combining the CDR3 with reference TRBV28 and TRBJ2-7 gives the whole variable domain DVKVTQSSRYLVKRTGEKVFLECVQDMDHENMFWYRQDPGLGLRLIYFSYDVKMKEKGDIPEGYSVSREKKERFSLILESASTNQTSMYLCASSFTQGSYEQYFGPGTRLTVT.

The rearrangement uses TRBV3-1 (or the pseudogene TRBV3-2) and TRBJ1-6; 7 bases are a match to TRBD1. CDR3 size: 15 residues. Germline loops: CDR1 LGHDT, CDR2 YNNKEL (reference sequence). With 6 bases clipped from V and 6 bases from J, the junction kept 8 bases outside the gene matches. CDR3 coding DNA: TGTGCCAGCAGACTCGGGACAGTTTTTAATTCACCCCTCCACTTT. Translating it yields CASRLGTVFNSPLHF.

The chain employs TRBV1 and TRBJ2-7; the table assigns TRBD2, which was not confirmed against the DNA. TRBV1 counts as a pseudogene. This CDR3 has 17 residues. The CDR3 nucleotides read TGCACCAGCAGCCTTTCAACCCCTGCGGTACCCTCCTACGAGCAGTACTTC. This gives the protein CTSSLSTPAVPSYEQYF.

This rearrangement joins TRBV5-1 to TRBJ2-7; 7 bases fit TRBD1. Trimming removed 0 bases from V and 0 bases from J; junction bases left unmatched: 6. Per germline, CDR1 SGHRS and CDR2 YFSETQ. The CDR3 is made up of 16 amino acids. CDR3: CASSLGGGGSSYEQYF. As DNA, the CDR3 is TGCGCCAGCAGCTTGGGAGGGGGCGGAAGCTCCTACGAGCAGTACTTC.

The chain links TRBV5-1 to TRBJ1-6, with D perhaps TRBD1 (6 bases). Germline V CDR1 and CDR2: SGHRS, YFSETQ. The CDR3 is 15 residues long. Trimming took off 4 bases at V and 7 bases at J, with 15 bases between the two ends. CDR3 loop: CASSGTNNGNSPLHF. The CDR3 DNA is TGCGCCAGCAGCGGGACAAATAATGGGAATTCACCCCTCCACTTT.

The chain is built from TRBV28 and TRBJ1-2; D perhaps matches TRBD1 (6 bases). Trimming left V 7 bases short and J 7 bases short, with 10 bases between. Germline values: CDR1 MDHEN, CDR2 SYDVKM. CDR3 length: 11 residues. The CDR3 is CASKQGSGYTF. The CDR3 DNA reads as TGTGCCAGCAAACAGGGCTCTGGCTACACCTTC.

The chain has TRBV27 and TRBJ2-2; weak D call: TRBD1 (5 bases). The CDR3 loop spans 19 amino acids. Germline V CDR1 and CDR2: MNHEY, SMNVEV (reference sequence). The V and J ends lost 1 base and 2 bases respectively, with 20 bases between them. This chain's CDR3 is CASSLYPPRRVRNTGELFF. In nucleotides, the CDR3 is TGTGCCAGCAGTTTATATCCCCCTCGCAGGGTTCGTAACACCGGGGAGCTGTTTTTT.

CDR3: CARRGRGVQETQYF. The CDR3 region has the DNA TGTGCCAGGCGAGGCAGGGGAGTCCAAGAGACCCAGTACTTC. The V call is TRBV2, the J call TRBJ2-5, with D possibly being TRBD1 (6 bases). Germline V gives CDR1 SNHLY, CDR2 FYNNEI. V dropped 9 bases and J dropped 1 base, with 15 bases sitting between them. This CDR3 spans 14 amino acids.

The V call is TRBV18, the J call TRBJ2-7; 9 nucleotides match TRBD1. V lost 3 bases and J lost 5; bases outside the gene matches: 2. The CDR3 runs to 13 residues. The germline V gene has CDR1 KGHSH and CDR2 LQKENI. The CDR3 region has the DNA TGTGCCAGCTCACCGAGACAGGGGGACGAGCAGTACTTC. It yields the protein CASSPRQGDEQYF. Full variable domain (missing parts from reference TRBV18 and TRBJ2-7): NAGVMQNPRHLVRRRGQEARLRCSPMKGHSHVYWYRQLPEEGLKFMVYLQKENIIDESGMPKERFSAEFPKEGPSILRIQQVVRGDSAAYFCASSPRQGDEQYFGPGTRLTVT.

This rearrangement joins TRBV7-8 to TRBJ1-5, with D uncertain. The germline V and J ends were trimmed by 2 bases and 3 bases, with 8 bases remaining between them. The CDR3 contains 14 residues. Germline CDR1 is SGHVS and CDR2 is FQNEAQ. Here the CDR3 reads CASSLRGYNQPQHF. The CDR3 DNA is TGTGCCAGCAGCTTACGGGGTTACAATCAGCCCCAGCATTTT.

CDR3 bases: TGTGCCAGCACTCCGTTTACTAGCACAGATACGCAGTATTTT. Its protein product is CASTPFTSTDTQYF. The chain links TRBV6-6 to TRBJ2-3; D remains ambiguous. The CDR3 is 14 amino acids. Germline V gene sequence: CDR1 MNHNY, CDR2 SVGAGI (reference sequence). The germline V and J ends were trimmed by 7 bases and 0 bases, with 11 bases remaining between them.

The V gene is TRBV5-1, the J gene TRBJ2-5; 7 nucleotides align to TRBD1. Germline values: CDR1 SGHRS, CDR2 YFSETQ. The V and J ends lost 4 bases and 2 bases, in that order; junction bases with no gene match: 11. The CDR3 is 16 residues long. CDR3 sequence: CASSQGWGTVQETQYF. CDR3 nucleotides: TGCGCCAGCAGCCAGGGGTGGGGGACAGTTCAAGAGACCCAGTACTTC.

The chain uses TRBV19 and TRBJ2-5; TRBD1 aligns across 12 bases. J gave up 5 bases and V 4 bases, and 5 bases lay outside the gene matches. Germline lookup yields CDR1 LNHDA and CDR2 SQIVND (reference sequence). The CDR3 runs 15 residues. The CDR3 here is CASSKGTGGKETQYF. The CDR3 coding sequence is TGTGCCAGTAGTAAAGGGACAGGGGGCAAGGAGACCCAGTACTTC.

A few counts support this clone. The chain employs TRBV3-1 (or the pseudogene TRBV3-2) and TRBJ1-1; 11 bases line up with TRBD1. Germline CDR1 LGHDT, CDR2 YNNKEL (reference sequence). Unmatched junction bases numbered 2, after V lost 3 bases and J lost 5 bases. The CDR3 contains 14 residues. The CDR3: CASSQDRGPTEAFF. For the CDR3, the DNA is TGTGCCAGCAGCCAGGACAGGGGGCCGACTGAAGCTTTCTTT.

The J gene is TRBJ2-7, the V gene TRBV6-6, with a weak D call TRBD1 (5 bases). The V end was cut by 3 bases, the J end by 1 base, with 13 bases between. Per the germline V gene, CDR1 is MNHNY and CDR2 is SVGAGI (reference sequence). CDR3 size: 15 residues. The CDR3 loop is CASSYAGSISYEQYF. The CDR3 DNA follows: TGTGCCAGCAGTTATGCAGGGTCTATTTCCTACGAGCAGTACTTC.

The chain links TRBV9 to TRBJ2-6; 10 bases align to TRBD2. Germline V gene sequence: CDR1 SGDLS, CDR2 YYNGEE. The junction had 1 base not matched to a gene; V was cut back by 1 base and J by 0 bases. This CDR3 comprises 17 residues. The CDR3, as DNA: TGTGCCAGCAGCGTACCTAGCGGGGGCTCTGGGGCCAACGTCCTGACTTTC. Translated: CASSVPSGGSGANVLTF.

The chain employs TRBV18 and TRBJ2-5, with D maybe TRBD1 (5 bases). Germline loops: CDR1 KGHSH, CDR2 LQKENI. This CDR3 spans 14 amino acids. Trimming pared 3 bases from V and 1 base from J, leaving 9 bases between. In DNA, the CDR3 is TGTGCCAGCTCACCTAGACAGCCCCAAGAGACCCAGTACTTC. This translates into CASSPRQPQETQYF.

The chain recombines TRBV7-2 with TRBJ2-3; D gene ambiguous. Germline V lookup: CDR1 SGHTA, CDR2 FQGNSA. Trimming shortened V by 5 bases and J by 7 bases, and 19 bases separated the two germline ends. This CDR3 is built from 15 residues. CDR3 residues: CASSRFAGSANTQYF. The CDR3 DNA reads TGTGCCAGCAGCCGGTTTGCAGGTTCTGCGAATACGCAGTATTTT.

The chain carries TRBV7-9 and TRBJ2-5; D not resolved. V was trimmed by 2 bases and J by 1 base, leaving 17 bases between them. Germline CDR1 is SEHNR and CDR2 is FQNEAQ (reference sequence). The CDR3 covers 17 residues. The CDR3 protein is CASSLYGGGALQETQYF. The CDR3 nucleotides are TGTGCCAGCAGCTTATATGGCGGCGGCGCCCTCCAAGAGACCCAGTACTTC.

The chain employs TRBV7-9 and TRBJ1-4; 7 bases map to TRBD1. This CDR3 region has 15 residues. The germline V gene encodes CDR1 SEHNR and CDR2 FQNEAQ (reference sequence). Trimming cost V 5 bases and J 3 bases; bases outside gene matches: 6. CDR3 sequence reads: CASSVGQSSNEKLFF. CDR3 coding DNA: TGTGCCAGCAGCGTGGGACAGAGTTCTAATGAAAAACTGTTTTTT.

The rearrangement links TRBV29-1 to TRBJ2-7, with D perhaps TRBD2 (6 bases). V dropped 4 bases and J dropped 7 bases, with 20 bases sitting between them. The germline gives CDR1 SQVTM, CDR2 ANQGSEA. CDR3 length equals 14 residues. The CDR3 reads CSVVGRGTPTEQYF. CDR3 coding DNA: TGCAGCGTTGTTGGGCGGGGCACCCCCACTGAGCAGTACTTC.

This clone was seen just once. The V call is TRBV3-1 (or the pseudogene TRBV3-2), the J call TRBJ1-6; D ambiguous. The CDR3 totals 13 residues. Per the germline V gene, CDR1 is LGHDT and CDR2 is YNNKEL (reference sequence). V was shortened by 6 bases and J by 8 bases, with 11 bases between the two germline ends. The CDR3 is CASRPDGYSPLHF. CDR3 sequence (DNA): TGTGCCAGCAGACCTGACGGGTATTCACCCCTCCACTTT.

The chain recombines TRBV4-2 with TRBJ2-1, with 12 bases that match TRBD1. The V gene's germline CDR1 is LGHNA and CDR2 YNFKEQ. The V gene end was trimmed by 4 bases and the J gene end by 7 bases; junction bases not matched to a gene: 5. The CDR3 loop spans 15 amino acids. The CDR3 protein is CASSLRDRGHNEQFF. In nucleotides, the CDR3 is TGTGCCAGCAGCCTCCGGGACAGGGGGCATAATGAGCAGTTCTTC.

This chain uses TRBV24-1 with TRBJ2-1; 9 bases are a match to TRBD1. Germline V gives CDR1 KGHDR, CDR2 SFDVKD. The CDR3 is made up of 15 amino acids. Unmatched junction bases numbered 8, after V lost 4 bases and J lost 8 bases. The CDR3 is CATSEAGTGFDEQFF. CDR3 nucleotides: TGTGCCACCAGTGAAGCCGGGACAGGGTTTGATGAGCAGTTCTTC.

This clone has just one count. This chain uses TRBV2 with TRBJ1-6; perhaps TRBD1 as D (5 bases). V was cut by 5 bases and J by 10 bases, with 15 bases left in between. This CDR3 has 14 amino acids. Looked up from germline, CDR1 is SNHLY and CDR2 is FYNNEI. In DNA, the CDR3 is TGTGCCAGCAGTCACGGTACAGGTGTATCACCCCTCCACTTT. Translated, it gives CASSHGTGVSPLHF.

In its sample, this clone was seen once. This chain connects TRBV27 to TRBJ2-1; D unclear. The germline CDR1 and CDR2 sequences are MNHEY and SMNVEV (reference sequence). The CDR3 runs 14 residues. Trimming took 1 base from V and 9 from J, leaving 13 bases between them. CDR3 loop: CASSLYPDNAEQFF. The CDR3 DNA sequence: TGTGCCAGCAGTTTATACCCTGACAATGCTGAGCAGTTCTTC.